Each of the 25 T cell receptor beta chains below was sequenced from the same sample in a study of T cell repertoires in cytomegalovirus infection. TCRdb itself ran the reads through MiXCR, one entry per CDR3 protein. The sample lists approximately 140,000 distinct CDR3 sequences; more than 7% were seen once. Specimen: PBMCs. These receptors came from a human donor in good health (CMV status not recorded). Some clones in this sample may be carry-over from other donors' samples.

This clonotype was detected many times. The rearrangement links TRBV19 to TRBJ2-2; D possibly matches TRBD1 or TRBD2 (5 bases each). Trimming removed 5 bases at V and 0 bases at J, with 13 bases between. The CDR3 runs to 16 residues. The V gene's germline CDR1 is LNHDA and CDR2 SQIVND (reference sequence). This CDR3 is CASSGPGRTNTGELFF. The CDR3 bases are TGTGCCAGTAGTGGACCGGGACGGACGAACACCGGGGAGCTGTTTTTT.

This chain uses TRBV28 with TRBJ2-7, with D unclear. CDR1 and CDR2 (germline): MDHEN, SYDVKM. Trimming cost V 3 bases and J 2 bases, with 11 bases left between them. The CDR3 covers 14 residues. The CDR3 sequence is CASSFPRTPYEQYF. The CDR3 bases are TGTGCCAGCAGTTTTCCCAGGACCCCCTACGAGCAGTACTTC.

Notes on this clonotype: A much larger clone sits a single nucleotide away, making a read error possible. The chain employs TRBV12-3 or TRBV12-4 and TRBJ1-2; D gene ambiguous. Trimming removed 3 bases from V and 8 bases from J, with 10 bases in between. The CDR3 runs to 12 residues. CDR3 nucleotides: TGTGCCAGCAGTTTTATGGGTTACGGCTACACCTTC. It codes for CASSFMGYGYTF.

The chain employs TRBV28 and TRBJ1-1; no definite D call. The CDR3 has 13 amino acids. The V end lost 3 bases, the J end lost 11 bases, and 16 bases lay between the germline ends. Germline loops: CDR1 MDHEN, CDR2 SYDVKM. The CDR3 DNA reads as TGTGCCAGCAGTTTTTTTAGCGCCGAGGAGGCTTTCTTT. Its translation is CASSFFSAEEAFF.

On this clonotype itself: This may stem from a read error, because a much larger clone lies one nucleotide away. The gene calls are TRBV4-1 and TRBJ2-7; 8 bases are shared with TRBD2. This CDR3 is built from 16 residues. After removal of 3 bases from V and 6 bases from J, the junction contained 13 bases not matched to a gene. Germline CDR1 is MGHRA and CDR2 is YSYEKL. CDR3 DNA sequence: TGCGCCAGCAGCCAGGATGTCGGGACTAGGCCCCTCGAGCAGTACTTC. Amino acid sequence: CASSQDVGTRPLEQYF.

The chain employs TRBV7-2 and TRBJ2-5; no clear D. V gave up 1 base and J gave up 8 bases, with 8 bases separating them. The CDR3 extends over 12 amino acids. Germline CDR1 reads SGHTA; CDR2 reads FQGNSA. The CDR3 sequence is CASSLVRYTQYF. In nucleotides, the CDR3 is TGTGCCAGCAGCTTAGTTCGGTATACCCAGTACTTC.

This clonotype occurred a few times. One junction end disagrees with the germline gene, perhaps due to a read error. The chain uses TRBV7-9 and TRBJ2-1, with a possible D match to TRBD1 (6 bases). The CDR3 consists of 16 residues. CDR1 and CDR2 from the germline V gene are SEHNR and FQNEAQ (reference sequence). Here the CDR3 reads CASSLDGQILYNDQFF. The CDR3 DNA is TGTGCCAGCAGCTTAGATGGACAGATTTTATACAATGATCAGTTCTTC. The variable domain in full, with the rest retrieved from reference TRBV7-9 and TRBJ2-1, is DTGVSQNPRHKITKRGQNVTFRCDPISEHNRLYWYRQTLGQGPEFLTYFQNEAQLEKSRLLSDRFSAERPKGSFSTLEIQRTEQGDSAMYLCASSLDGQILYNDQFFGPGTRLTVL.

The J gene is TRBJ1-2, the V gene TRBV5-4; D perhaps matches TRBD1 (5 bases). Trimming removed 8 bases at V and 1 base at J, with 12 bases between. This CDR3 contains 13 residues. Germline V gene sequence: CDR1 SGHNT, CDR2 YYREEE (reference sequence). CDR3 in amino acids: CARGEEFNYGYTF. DNA of the CDR3: TGTGCCAGGGGGGAGGAGTTTAACTATGGCTACACCTTC.

This clonotype was observed a handful of times. The chain employs TRBV9 and TRBJ1-4; D not certain. The CDR3 has 14 residues. Trimming pared 1 base from V and 0 bases from J, leaving 4 bases between. Germline CDR1 is SGDLS and CDR2 is YYNGEE. The CDR3 DNA is TGTGCCAGCAGCGTACAAGCAACTAATGAAAAACTGTTTTTT. Translation gives CASSVQATNEKLFF.

This clonotype was seen at least ten times. J is TRBJ1-1 and V is TRBV7-8; D gene unclear. CDR1 is SGHVS, CDR2 FQNEAQ, per germline. CDR3 length: 13 amino acids. V shed 7 bases and J shed 4 bases, with 13 bases lying between them. CDR3 residues: CASIPFAGTEAFF. Here the CDR3 DNA reads TGTGCCAGCATCCCTTTTGCCGGCACTGAAGCTTTCTTT.

The chain is built from TRBV25-1 and TRBJ1-6; the D gene is possibly TRBD1 (5 bases). Germline CDR1 and CDR2: MGHDK and SYGVNS. V was shortened by 6 bases and J by 4 bases, with 10 bases between the two germline ends. CDR3 size: 14 residues. CDR3 DNA sequence: TGTGCCAGCAGAATTGGGGCTTATAATTCACCCCTCCACTTT. It translates to CASRIGAYNSPLHF.

The gene calls are TRBV6-5 and TRBJ1-1; D gene ambiguous. The CDR3 is 13 residues long. V was trimmed by 3 bases and J by 1 base, leaving 6 bases between them. Germline V gene sequence: CDR1 MNHEY, CDR2 SVGAGI. The CDR3 loop is CASSYRSNTEAFF. CDR3 DNA sequence: TGTGCCAGCAGTTATCGGTCGAACACTGAAGCTTTCTTT.

This clonotype appeared many times. The chain carries TRBV28 and TRBJ1-1; D possibly corresponds to TRBD1 (6 bases). The CDR3 consists of 13 residues. V was trimmed by 4 bases and J by 4 bases, leaving 10 bases between them. From germline, CDR1 is MDHEN and CDR2 SYDVKM. CDR3 DNA: TGTGCCAGCAGTTCCCCAGGGGCCACTGAAGCTTTCTTT. Residues: CASSSPGATEAFF. The full variable domain, in which reference TRBV28 and TRBJ1-1 provide the parts outside the CDR3, is DVKVTQSSRYLVKRTGEKVFLECVQDMDHENMFWYRQDPGLGLRLIYFSYDVKMKEKGDIPEGYSVSREKKERFSLILESASTNQTSMYLCASSSPGATEAFFGQGTRLTVV.

This clonotype was seen at least ten times. V usage is TRBV3-1 and J usage is TRBJ2-1; 8 bases match TRBD2. The germline V gene has CDR1 LGHDT and CDR2 YNNKEL (reference sequence). Trimming cost V 0 bases and J 9 bases; bases outside gene matches: 10. This CDR3 spans 16 amino acids. CDR3: CASSQEQPGLEGEQFF. CDR3 bases: TGTGCCAGCAGCCAAGAGCAACCGGGACTAGAGGGTGAGCAGTTCTTC.

This clonotype was picked up a small number of times. The J gene is TRBJ1-2, the V gene TRBV28; 7 bases map to TRBD1. The V gene's germline CDR1 is MDHEN and CDR2 SYDVKM. V lost 5 bases and J lost 4; bases outside the gene matches: 13. The CDR3 runs 16 residues. CDR3 residues: CASSPMGQGGTYGYTF. The DNA of the CDR3 is TGTGCCAGCAGTCCAATGGGGCAGGGGGGGACCTATGGCTACACCTTC.

This clonotype was picked up many times. V and J are TRBV7-9 and TRBJ2-2, with 7 positions matching TRBD2. The CDR3 sequence is 15 residues long. The V gene end was trimmed by 5 bases and the J gene end by 6 bases; junction bases not matched to a gene: 9. CDR1 SEHNR and CDR2 FQNEAQ come from the germline V gene (reference sequence). Here the CDR3 DNA reads TGTGCCAGCAGCCCACCCGGGGGGAAACCCGGGGAGCTGTTTTTT. Translating gives CASSPPGGKPGELFF.

This clonotype showed up many times. The CDR3 loop is CASSSRRQNTEAFF. CDR3 coding DNA: TGTGCCAGCAGCTCCCGCAGGCAGAACACTGAAGCTTTCTTT. The chain joins TRBV7-2 to TRBJ1-1, with D unclear. V lost 4 bases, J lost 1 base, and 10 bases lay in between. The CDR3 covers 14 residues. The V gene's germline CDR1 is SGHTA and CDR2 FQGNSA. The full variable domain, rest sourced from reference TRBV7-2 and TRBJ1-1, is GAGVSQSPSNKVTEKGKDVELRCDPISGHTALYWYRQSLGQGLEFLIYFQGNSAPDKSGLPSDRFSAERTGGSVSTLTIQRTQQEDSAVYLCASSSRRQNTEAFFGQGTRLTVV.

The rearrangement joins TRBV4-1 to TRBJ2-1, with D perhaps TRBD2 (5 bases). The V end lost 6 bases, the J end lost 0 bases, and 9 bases lay between the germline ends. The CDR3 runs 14 residues. Germline loops: CDR1 MGHRA, CDR2 YSYEKL. CDR3 protein: CASSRTVSYNEQFF. The CDR3 DNA is TGCGCCAGCAGTCGGACTGTCTCCTACAATGAGCAGTTCTTC.

V usage is TRBV5-1 and J usage is TRBJ2-7; TRBD1 might be the D (5 bases). CDR1 and CDR2 (germline): SGHRS, YFSETQ. V shed 0 bases and J shed 6 bases, with 13 bases lying between them. CDR3 length: 14 residues. The CDR3 is CASSLGDSQGEQYF. The DNA for the CDR3 is TGCGCCAGCAGCTTGGGAGACTCCCAGGGCGAGCAGTACTTC.

Concerning this clonotype: The junction departs from the called germline gene at one end, perhaps through a read error. The V call is TRBV5-1, the J call TRBJ1-5; weak D call: TRBD1 (6 bases). Germline V gene lookup returns CDR1 SGHRS and CDR2 YFSETQ. The CDR3 is 14 residues long. The DNA of the CDR3 is TGCGCCAGCAGCTTGGAGGGGGGCAATCAGCCCCGGCATTTT. Translation gives CASSLEGGNQPRHF.

This clonotype showed up many times. This chain uses TRBV5-4 with TRBJ2-5, with TRBD2 identical over 8 bases. The J segment lost 5 bases and the V segment lost 6 bases, leaving 12 bases of the junction unmatched. This CDR3 has 15 amino acids. From germline, CDR1 is SGHNT and CDR2 YYREEE (reference sequence). This CDR3 is CASNTGGEKMETQYF. CDR3 in DNA: TGTGCCAGCAACACCGGGGGGGAAAAGATGGAGACCCAGTACTTC.

This clonotype showed up just a few times. The chain links TRBV11-2 to TRBJ1-6, with D possibly matching TRBD1 (6 bases). The CDR3 sequence is 17 residues long. Trimming stripped 0 bases from V and 10 bases from J, with 19 bases between. Germline assignment: CDR1 SGHAT and CDR2 FQNNGV. The CDR3 spells CASSLDQGPRGWSPLHF. The DNA for the CDR3 is TGTGCCAGCAGCTTAGATCAGGGACCGAGGGGGTGGTCACCCCTCCACTTT.

This clonotype was counted only a few times. The chain has TRBV28 and TRBJ2-5, with 10 bases matching TRBD1. Germline V gene lookup returns CDR1 MDHEN and CDR2 SYDVKM. The ends lost 5 bases at V and 5 bases at J; junction bases unmatched: 11. The CDR3 runs 16 residues. CDR3 amino acids: CASSIPGQGSVETQYF. CDR3 coding DNA: TGTGCCAGCAGTATACCGGGACAGGGGAGCGTCGAGACCCAGTACTTC.

This clonotype was recorded many times. V gene TRBV12-3 or TRBV12-4 combines with J gene TRBJ1-4; D perhaps matches TRBD1 (6 bases). Deletions cut 6 bases from V and 8 bases from J, with 22 bases between. The length of the CDR3 is 16 residues. CDR3 sequence reads: CASSTGSGAPGEKLFF. CDR3 in DNA: TGTGCCAGCAGCACGGGCTCGGGGGCGCCGGGGGAAAAACTGTTTTTT.

This clonotype was recorded many times. V usage is TRBV29-1 and J usage is TRBJ2-7; 7 nucleotides agree with TRBD1. The CDR3 is 16 amino acids. The germline gives CDR1 SQVTM, CDR2 ANQGSEA. V trimming: 4 bases; J trimming: 1 base; junction bases outside the gene matches: 13. The CDR3 region has the DNA TGCAGCGTTGTCTCTCCCGGTAGGGGGCCGTCCTACGAGCAGTACTTC. Its protein product is CSVVSPGRGPSYEQYF.